This TCR beta chain emerged from a study of beta chain features in type 1 diabetes. Many counts were recorded for this clone. Its antigen is not identified. Researchers reported sorting CD4+ naive, central memory, regulatory and stem cell-like memory cells via CD45RO/CCR7/CD25/CD127/CD95/CD27. cDNA synthesis used the whole RNA isolate, giving expressed TCRB sequences. Some clones are missing from TCRdb's copy, which holds only in-frame ones; the method was immunoSEQ multiplex PCR. The sample yields roughly 400,000 clones, 8.5% to 10% seen once. General study findings and limits: Equally in patients and controls, shorter templates might have been favored by PCR. When Type 1 diabetes patients were examined, their TCRB CDR3s proved moderately but significantly shorter in all four CD4+ subsets.

Trimming cost V 5 bases and J 4 bases, with 14 bases left between them. CDR1 and CDR2 from the germline V gene are MDHEN and SYDVKM. The CDR3 runs 14 residues. Sequenced: central memory CD4+ T cells from blood. The genes are TRBV28 and TRBJ1-2; D gene uncertain. The receptor comes from a young man with type 1 diabetes. The chain's CDR3 is CASSPGPGPYGYTF. CDR3 sequence (DNA): TGTGCCAGCAGTCCCGGACCGGGTCCCTATGGCTACACCTTC.